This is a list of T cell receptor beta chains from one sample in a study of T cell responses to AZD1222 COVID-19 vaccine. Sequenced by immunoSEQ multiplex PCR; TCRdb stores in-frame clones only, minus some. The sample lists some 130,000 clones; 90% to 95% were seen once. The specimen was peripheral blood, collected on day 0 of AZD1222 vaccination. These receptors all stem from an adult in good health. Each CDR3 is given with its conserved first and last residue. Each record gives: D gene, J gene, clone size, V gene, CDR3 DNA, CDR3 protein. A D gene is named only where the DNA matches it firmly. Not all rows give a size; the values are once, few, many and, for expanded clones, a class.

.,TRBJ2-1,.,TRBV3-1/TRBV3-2,TGTGCCAGCAGCCAGTGGGGTGACAATGAGCAGTTCTTC,CASSQWGDNEQFF
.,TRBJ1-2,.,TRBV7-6,TGTGCCAGCAGCTTGCGACATACAACTAACTATGGCTACACCTTC,CASSLRHTTNYGYTF
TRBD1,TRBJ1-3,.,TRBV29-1,TGCAGCGTTGAAGGTTCAGGGGGGTCTGGAAACACCATATATTTT,CSVEGSGGSGNTIYF
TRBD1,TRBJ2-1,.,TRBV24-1,TGTGCCACCAGTGATCGCCAGGGGGCAAGCTCCTACAATGAGCAGTTCTTC,CATSDRQGASSYNEQFF
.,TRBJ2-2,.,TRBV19,TGTGCCAGTAGTTTCAGGGGACCCGCGGCCGGGGAGCTGTTTTTT,CASSFRGPAAGELFF
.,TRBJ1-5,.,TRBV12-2,TGTGCAAGTCGCTTACTCCCTCCGAGGCCCTGGGGGACAGGCCTAAACAATCAGCCCCAGCATTTT,CASRLLPPRPWGTGLNNQPQHF
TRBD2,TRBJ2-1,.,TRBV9,TGTGCCAGCAGTACGACTAGCGGGACGCATGAGCAGTTCTTC,CASSTTSGTHEQFF
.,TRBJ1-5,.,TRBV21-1,TGTGCCAGCCTGACAGGGGGCGAGGGCAATCAGCCCCAGCATTTT,CASLTGGEGNQPQHF
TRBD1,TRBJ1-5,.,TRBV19,TGTGCCAGTAGTATCTCCGGGACAGGGGGCAATCAGCCCCAGCATTTT,CASSISGTGGNQPQHF
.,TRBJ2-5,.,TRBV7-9,TGTGCCAGCAGCCGAAGACAGGGAGGAGGAGAGACCCAGTACTTC,CASSRRQGGGETQYF
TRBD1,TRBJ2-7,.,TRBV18,TGTGCCAGCTCACCACGACAGGGAATCTACGAGCAGTACTTC,CASSPRQGIYEQYF
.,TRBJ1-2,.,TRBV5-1,TGCGCCAGCAGCTTAACACCTGATACCAACTATGGCTACACCTTC,CASSLTPDTNYGYTF
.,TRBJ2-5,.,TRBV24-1,TGTGCCACCAGTGATTCGAACCAAGAGACCCAGTACTTC,CATSDSNQETQYF
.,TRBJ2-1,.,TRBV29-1,TGCAGCGTTGAAGATCACCCTTCCAGTGAGCAGTTCTTC,CSVEDHPSSEQFF
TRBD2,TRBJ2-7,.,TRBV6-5,TGTGCCAGCAGTCCTAGCGGGAGCGGGCTCTACGAGCAGTACTTC,CASSPSGSGLYEQYF
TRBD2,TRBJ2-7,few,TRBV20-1,TGCAGTGCTAGTCAGGGCGGGAGGTCAGGCGAGCAGTACTTC,CSASQGGRSGEQYF
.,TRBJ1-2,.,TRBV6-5,TGTGCCAGCGGTTTAGGCAGAACATATGGCTACACCTTC,CASGLGRTYGYTF
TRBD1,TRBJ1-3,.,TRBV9,TGTGCCAGCAGCGTAGCGAAGGGGGCAGTTGGAAACACCATATATTTT,CASSVAKGAVGNTIYF
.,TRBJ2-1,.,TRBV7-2,TGTGCCAGCAGCTTAGGAGGTGAGCAGTTCTTC,CASSLGGEQFF
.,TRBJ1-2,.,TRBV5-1,TGCGCCAGCAGCTTACAGGGAGACTATGGCTACACCTTC,CASSLQGDYGYTF
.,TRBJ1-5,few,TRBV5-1,TGCGCCAGCAGGGACGGACGGGAGCCTAATCAGCCCCAGCATTTT,CASRDGREPNQPQHF
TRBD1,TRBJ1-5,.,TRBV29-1,TGCAGCGTTGAGCCGGGACAGGGTACCAATCAGCCCCAGCATTTT,CSVEPGQGTNQPQHF
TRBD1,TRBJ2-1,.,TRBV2,TGTGCCAGCAGCAGGGAACAGGGGGCTTTCTACAATGAGCAGTTCTTC,CASSREQGAFYNEQFF
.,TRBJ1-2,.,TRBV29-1,TGCAGCGTTGAAGGGCAGCTAACTAACTATGGCTACACCTTC,CSVEGQLTNYGYTF
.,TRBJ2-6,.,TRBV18,TGTGCCAGCTCACCCCGACGGGAACCCTCTGGGGCCAACGTCCTGACTTTC,CASSPRREPSGANVLTF
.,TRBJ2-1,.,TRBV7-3,TGTGCCAGCAGCTCCACCACCGGAAGCTCCTACAATGAGCAGTTCTTC,CASSSTTGSSYNEQFF
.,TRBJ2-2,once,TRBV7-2,TGTGCCAGCAGCGCAGAAGCGACCGGGGAGCTGTTTTTT,CASSAEATGELFF
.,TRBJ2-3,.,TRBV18,TGTGCCAGCTCACCACGGGGGGCCACAGATACGCAGTATTTT,CASSPRGATDTQYF
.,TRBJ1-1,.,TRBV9,TGTGCCAGCAGCGTAGATCAACGTGGCACTGAAGCTTTCTTT,CASSVDQRGTEAFF
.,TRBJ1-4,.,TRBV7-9,TGTGCCAGCAGCTTAATAGGGAGAAATGAAAAACTGTTTTTT,CASSLIGRNEKLFF
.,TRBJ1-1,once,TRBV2,TGTGCCAGCAGCGGTATAGGGTCGGGAGAAGCTTTCTTT,CASSGIGSGEAFF
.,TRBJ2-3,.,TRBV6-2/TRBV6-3,TGTGCCAGCAGTTTACCCCCGGAGGTAGATACGCAGTATTTT,CASSLPPEVDTQYF
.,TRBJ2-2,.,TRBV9,TGTGCCAGCAGCGTAGTAGGGAAGCTCACCGGGGAGCTGTTTTTT,CASSVVGKLTGELFF
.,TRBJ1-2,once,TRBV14,TGTGCCAGCAGCCAAGATCCATGGGCCGGCTACACCTTC,CASSQDPWAGYTF
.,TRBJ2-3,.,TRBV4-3,TGCGCCAGCAGCCAAGTTGGCGCGACCACAGATACGCAGTATTTT,CASSQVGATTDTQYF
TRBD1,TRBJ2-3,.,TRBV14,TGTGCCAGCAGCTGGACAGGGGGCTCAGATACGCAGTATTTT,CASSWTGGSDTQYF
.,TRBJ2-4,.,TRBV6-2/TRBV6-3,TGTGCCAGCAGTTACGGGGGCCTAGCCAAAAACATTCAGTACTTC,CASSYGGLAKNIQYF
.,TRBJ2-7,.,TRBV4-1,TGCGCCAGCAGCCAAGATACACGGGAAACCTACGAGCAGTACTTC,CASSQDTRETYEQYF
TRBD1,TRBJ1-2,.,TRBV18,TGTGCCAGCTCACCACCAGGGACAGGGGCGATCGGTGGCTACACCTTC,CASSPPGTGAIGGYTF
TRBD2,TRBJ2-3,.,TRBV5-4,TGTGCCAGCAGCTCCCGACTAGCGGGAGTGGCAGATACGCAGTATTTT,CASSSRLAGVADTQYF
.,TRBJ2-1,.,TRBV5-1,TGCGCCAGCAGCCCCTCAGCGGGCCCCTACAATGAGCAGTTCTTC,CASSPSAGPYNEQFF
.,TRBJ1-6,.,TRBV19,TGTGCCAGTAGGCAGGATTCAGGGTATAATTCACCCCTCCACTTT,CASRQDSGYNSPLHF
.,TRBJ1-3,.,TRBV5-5,TGTGCCAGCAGCTTGGAACCGCAGCCTGGAAACACCATATATTTT,CASSLEPQPGNTIYF
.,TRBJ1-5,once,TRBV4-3,TGCGCCAGCAGCCAAGTCAGGGGAAGTCAGCCCCAGCATTTT,CASSQVRGSQPQHF
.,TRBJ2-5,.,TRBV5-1,TGCGCCAGCAGCTTTGGCGGAGAGGAGACCCAGTACTTC,CASSFGGEETQYF
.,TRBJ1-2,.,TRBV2,TGTGCCAGCAGTGAAGCGCTTTACGGAGGGGTAGTAGGTGGCTACACCTTC,CASSEALYGGVVGGYTF
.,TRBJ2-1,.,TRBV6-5,TGTGCCAGCAGTTACGCGGGCGGGAATGAGCAGTTCTTC,CASSYAGGNEQFF
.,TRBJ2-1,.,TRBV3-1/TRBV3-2,TGTGCCAGCAGCCAAAGCTCGGAATGGCAGTTCTTC,CASSQSSEWQFF
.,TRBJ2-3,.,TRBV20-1,TGCAGTGCTAGTCATTCGGCAGGGGGGATTTTAGATACGCAGTATTTT,CSASHSAGGILDTQYF
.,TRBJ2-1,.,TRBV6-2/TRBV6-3,TGTGCCAGCAGTTCGCTAACTAGGCAAGGGAATGAGCAGTTCTTC,CASSSLTRQGNEQFF
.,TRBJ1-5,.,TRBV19,TGTGCCAGTAGTCCCGGACAGTCTTATAGCAATCAGCCCCAGCATTTT,CASSPGQSYSNQPQHF
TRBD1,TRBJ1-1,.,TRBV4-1,TGCGCCAGCAGCCAGGGGGGACAGGGGTTTGAAGTTTTCTTT,CASSQGGQGFEVFF
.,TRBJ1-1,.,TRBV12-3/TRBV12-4,TGTGCCAGCAGTTTGAAGATGAACACTGAAGCTTTCTTT,CASSLKMNTEAFF
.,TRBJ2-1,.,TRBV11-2,TGTGCCAGCAGCAGTCCCCCCCTAGGCCTGGCCAATGAGCAGTTCTTC,CASSSPPLGLANEQFF
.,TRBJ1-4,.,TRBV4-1,TGCGCCAGCAGCCAATTGTGGGGCGAGGGTAATGAAAAACTGTTTTTT,CASSQLWGEGNEKLFF
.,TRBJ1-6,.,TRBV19,TGTGCCAGTAATTTCTCGGACGTAGATAATTCACCCCTCCACTTT,CASNFSDVDNSPLHF
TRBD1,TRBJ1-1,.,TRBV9,TGTGCCAGCCGCCGGACAGGGGGGCTTGAAGCTTTCTTT,CASRRTGGLEAFF